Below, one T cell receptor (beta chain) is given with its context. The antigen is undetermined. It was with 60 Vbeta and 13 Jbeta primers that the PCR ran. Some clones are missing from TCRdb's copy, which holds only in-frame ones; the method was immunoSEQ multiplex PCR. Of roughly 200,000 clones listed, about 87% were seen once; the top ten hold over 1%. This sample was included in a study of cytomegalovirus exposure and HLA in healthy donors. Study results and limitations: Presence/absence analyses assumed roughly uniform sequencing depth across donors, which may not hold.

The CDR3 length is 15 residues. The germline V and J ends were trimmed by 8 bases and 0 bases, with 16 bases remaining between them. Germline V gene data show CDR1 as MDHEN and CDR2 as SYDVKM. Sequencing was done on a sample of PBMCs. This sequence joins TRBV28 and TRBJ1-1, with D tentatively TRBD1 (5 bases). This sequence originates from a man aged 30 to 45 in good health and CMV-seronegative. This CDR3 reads CASLRGTSMNTEAFF. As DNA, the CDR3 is TGTGCCAGCCTCCGCGGGACGAGCATGAACACTGAAGCTTTCTTT.